One sample yielded the 19 T cell receptor beta chains listed below, sequenced in a study of blood T cell repertoires in COVID-19. Libraries were prepared by immunoSEQ multiplex PCR; TCRdb keeps only in-frame clonotypes and omits some of them. Of about 150,000 clones listed, 80% to 90% are singletons. The specimen sequenced was peripheral blood. The receptors derive from a human donor with acute or convalescent COVID-19. The donor label of this sample is uncertain.

The gene calls are TRBV5-1 and TRBJ2-7; D perhaps matches TRBD1 (5 bases). CDR1 and CDR2 from the germline V gene are SGHRS and YFSETQ. V lost 9 bases, J lost 5 bases, and 24 bases lay in between. This CDR3 comprises 15 residues. CDR3 bases: TGCGCCATCTCCTCTCACAGGTTGTACGCCGACGAGCAGTACTTC. Translation: CAISSHRLYADEQYF.

Comment on this clone: Since no conserved phenylalanine or tryptophan closes the CDR3, a read error is the likely cause. The DNA is omitted, as the CDR3 cannot be located on it reliably, and the CDR3 follows TCRdb's listing. The V and J genes are TRBV5-4 and TRBJ1-5. The CDR3 has 9 residues if both end residues are counted. CDR1 and CDR2 (germline): SGHNT, YYREEE (reference sequence). The CDR3: CASTRREEG.

This clone was recorded a few times. The chain links TRBV2 to TRBJ1-5, with 8 bases matching TRBD1. J gave up 3 bases and V 8 bases, and 6 bases lay outside the gene matches. The CDR3 has 14 amino acids. Germline V gene lookup returns CDR1 SNHLY and CDR2 FYNNEI. CDR3 nucleotide sequence: TGTGCCAGCTTGGGACAGGCCCTCAATCAGCCCCAGCATTTT. It translates to CASLGQALNQPQHF.

This chain connects TRBV5-1 to TRBJ2-5; 8 bases fit TRBD1. Unmatched junction bases numbered 5, after V lost 4 bases and J lost 6 bases. The CDR3 runs to 13 residues. Germline loops: CDR1 SGHRS, CDR2 YFSETQ. The CDR3 DNA sequence: TGCGCCAGCAGCCCAACAGGGGGGAAGACCCAGTACTTC. This translates into CASSPTGGKTQYF.

This clone has only a few counts. This chain joins TRBV19 and TRBJ2-3; D not certain. The germline CDR1 and CDR2 sequences are LNHDA and SQIVND (reference sequence). The CDR3 is made up of 15 amino acids. V was cut by 6 bases and J by 3 bases, with 16 bases left in between. The CDR3 DNA sequence: TGTGCCAGTAGGCCAGACACCTTTGTTACAGATACGCAGTATTTT. It specifies CASRPDTFVTDTQYF.

The V and J genes are TRBV5-6 and TRBJ2-7; 8 bases fit TRBD1. V was pared by 2 bases and J by 0 bases, with 4 bases of the junction left unmatched. The CDR3 contains 15 residues. Germline V CDR1 and CDR2: SGHDT, YYEEEE. The CDR3 DNA reads TGTGCCAGCAGCTTAACAGGGGGTAGCTCCTACGAGCAGTACTTC. It encodes CASSLTGGSSYEQYF.

This chain uses TRBV5-1 with TRBJ2-7; D gene unclear. V dropped 1 base and J dropped 0 bases, with 8 bases sitting between them. The CDR3 has 14 residues. Germline lookup yields CDR1 SGHRS and CDR2 YFSETQ. The DNA of the CDR3 is TGCGCCAGCAGCTTGATACCTAGCTCCTACGAGCAGTACGTC. Protein: CASSLIPSSYEQYV.

Here the CDR3 DNA reads TGTGCCACCAGTGATCCCGGAGCCACTGAAGCTTTCTTT. It specifies CATSDPGATEAFF. The rearrangement links TRBV24-1 to TRBJ1-1; D is uncertain. V lost 3 bases and J lost 4, with 8 bases in between. The CDR3 covers 13 residues. Germline V CDR1 and CDR2: KGHDR, SFDVKD.

The chain links TRBV9 to TRBJ1-1, with D hard to call. Per the germline V gene, CDR1 is SGDLS and CDR2 is YYNGEE. The ends were cut back, 0 bases at V and 6 bases at J, with 12 bases in the middle. This CDR3 region has 14 residues. The CDR3 loop reads CASSVVEAMAEAFF. The CDR3 DNA sequence: TGTGCCAGCAGCGTAGTCGAGGCAATGGCTGAAGCTTTCTTT. Together with reference TRBV9 and TRBJ1-1, the CDR3 gives the full variable domain: DSGVTQTPKHLITATGQRVTLRCSPRSGDLSVYWYQQSLDQGLQFLIQYYNGEERAKGNILERFSAQQFPDLHSELNLSSLELGDSALYFCASSVVEAMAEAFFGQGTRLTVV.

V gene TRBV3-1 (or the pseudogene TRBV3-2) combines with J gene TRBJ1-6, with TRBD1 matching 8 bases. The CDR3 length is 14 residues. Germline V lookup: CDR1 LGHDT, CDR2 YNNKEL (reference sequence). The ends lost 5 bases at V and 9 bases at J; junction bases unmatched: 6. The CDR3 spells CASSSGQGASPLHF. The CDR3 region has the DNA TGTGCCAGCAGCTCCGGACAGGGCGCTTCACCCCTCCACTTT.

The gene calls are TRBV6-6 and TRBJ1-5, with D hard to call. The CDR3 contains 12 residues. Trimming took 8 bases from V and 2 from J, leaving 7 bases between them. Looked up from germline, CDR1 is MNHNY and CDR2 is SVGAGI (reference sequence). The CDR3 loop is CASSLGNQPQHF. In DNA, the CDR3 is TGTGCCAGCTCCCTTGGCAATCAGCCCCAGCATTTT.

The rearrangement links TRBV5-4 to TRBJ1-4, with D perhaps matching TRBD1 (6 bases). Trimming removed 2 bases at V and 3 bases at J, with 11 bases between. The CDR3 covers 15 residues. CDR1 and CDR2 from the germline V gene are SGHNT and YYREEE (reference sequence). CDR3 loop: CASSLQGSANEKLFF. CDR3 in DNA: TGTGCCAGCAGCTTACAGGGCTCGGCTAATGAAAAACTGTTTTTT.

This chain links TRBV2 with TRBJ2-1; a weak D match, TRBD1 (6 bases). V lost 8 bases and J 2 bases, leaving 16 bases between the germline ends. The CDR3 sequence is 15 residues long. Germline CDR1 is SNHLY and CDR2 is FYNNEI. CDR3 nucleotide sequence: TGTGCCAGCCAATTGGACAGTTGGGCCTACAATGAGCAGTTCTTC. Protein sequence: CASQLDSWAYNEQFF.

The V and J genes are TRBV6-2 or TRBV6-3 and TRBJ1-6; D is undetermined. The CDR3 is 15 amino acids. Germline V gene data show CDR1 as MNHEY and CDR2 as SVGEGT. Trimming took 2 bases from V and 7 from J, leaving 12 bases between them. CDR3 nucleotide sequence: TGTGCCAGCAGTTACCGGGAGGGTGGAAATTCACCCCTCCACTTT. Its translation is CASSYREGGNSPLHF.

V usage is TRBV11-1 and J usage is TRBJ2-3; D may be TRBD2 (5 bases). V was clipped by 2 bases and J by 5 bases, with 14 bases between them. Germline V gene data show CDR1 as SGHAT and CDR2 as FQDESV (reference sequence). The CDR3 is 15 residues long. CDR3 DNA sequence: TGTGCCAGCAGCTTAAATGGAGCGGCAGTAGATACGCAGTATTTT. This codes for CASSLNGAAVDTQYF.

The CDR3 DNA reads TGTGCCAGCAGCCCTTACGTAGGGCAGGGGTTCAATGAGCAGTTCTTC. It is translated as CASSPYVGQGFNEQFF. This sequence joins TRBV11-3 and TRBJ2-1; tentative D call: TRBD1 (6 bases). The germline V and J ends were trimmed by 5 bases and 6 bases, with 20 bases remaining between them. This CDR3 region has 16 residues. The germline CDR1 and CDR2 sequences are SGHNT and YENEEA.

The chain recombines TRBV3-1 (or the pseudogene TRBV3-2) with TRBJ2-2, with a possible D match to TRBD2 (5 bases). This CDR3 region has 16 residues. V lost 3 bases to trimming and J lost 0 bases, with 11 bases between them. Germline CDR1 reads LGHDT; CDR2 reads YNNKEL (reference sequence). The CDR3 spells CASSHLARTNTGELFF. The CDR3, as DNA: TGTGCCAGCAGCCATTTAGCGAGAACGAACACCGGGGAGCTGTTTTTT.

The chain has TRBV27 and TRBJ2-1; 9 bases are shared with TRBD1. Germline CDR1 reads MNHEY; CDR2 reads SMNVEV (reference sequence). This CDR3 region has 13 residues. Trimming took 2 bases from V and 8 from J; bases not matched to a gene: 1. This chain's CDR3 is CASSLGTGYEQFF. CDR3 sequence (DNA): TGTGCCAGCAGTTTAGGGACAGGGTATGAGCAGTTCTTC.

V is TRBV6-4 and J is TRBJ2-1; possible D gene TRBD2, 6 bases. CDR3 length equals 13 residues. Germline lookup yields CDR1 MRHNA and CDR2 SNTAGT. Trimming removed 5 bases at V and 8 bases at J, with 13 bases between. In DNA, the CDR3 is TGTGCCAGCAGTCGACGAGGCGGGGATGAGCAGTTCTTC. The encoded protein is CASSRRGGDEQFF.